Shown below are 30 T cell receptor beta chains from a single sample sequenced in a study of technical replicates of blood from four donors. Measured with immunoSEQ multiplex PCR; TCRdb has only the in-frame clones, and not every one. Among about 13,000 clones listed, 80% to 90% were seen once. Sequences were obtained from PBMCs. The receptors originated from a human donor in good health.

The chain recombines TRBV28 with TRBJ1-5; 12 bases are shared with TRBD1. Germline V CDR1 and CDR2: MDHEN, SYDVKM. Trimming cost V 5 bases and J 6 bases; bases outside gene matches: 8. The CDR3 has 16 residues. The CDR3: CASSVAGQGAGQPQHF. The CDR3, as DNA: TGTGCCAGCAGTGTCGCGGGACAGGGGGCCGGTCAGCCCCAGCATTTT.

DNA for the CDR3: TGCGCCAGCAGCTTACCGCAGACAGGTTCCTACGAGCAGTACTTC. Protein sequence: CASSLPQTGSYEQYF. This chain joins TRBV5-1 and TRBJ2-5; D possibly corresponds to TRBD1 (6 bases). Matching the DNA end better, TRBJ2-7 makes the J call doubtful. Germline V gene lookup returns CDR1 SGHRS and CDR2 YFSETQ. The CDR3 length is 15 residues.

The chain combines TRBV29-1 with TRBJ2-3; 8 bases match TRBD2. CDR1 is SQVTM and CDR2 is ANQGSEA in the germline V gene. J gave up 4 bases and V 0 bases, and 6 bases lay outside the gene matches. This CDR3 comprises 15 residues. Written as DNA, the CDR3 is TGCAGCGTTGAAGAGGGGCTAGCGGGCTCAGATACGCAGTATTTT. Encoded protein: CSVEEGLAGSDTQYF.

This chain links TRBV6-5 with TRBJ2-7; tentatively, D is TRBD1 (5 bases). Germline V gene data show CDR1 as MNHEY and CDR2 as SVGAGI. With 0 bases removed from V and 3 bases from J, the gap between germline ends came to 12 bases. The CDR3 loop spans 15 amino acids. The chain's CDR3 is CASSYSAGPNYEQYF. The CDR3 DNA sequence: TGTGCCAGCAGTTACTCGGCAGGGCCGAACTACGAGCAGTACTTC.

In this sample, this clone turned up a few times. J is TRBJ1-2 and V is TRBV30, with 10 bases matching TRBD1. The CDR3 contains 13 residues. Per the germline V gene, CDR1 is GTSNPN and CDR2 is SVGIG (reference sequence). V shed 5 bases and J 6 bases; nucleotides not matched to a gene: 6. CDR3 in amino acids: CAWEGQGPDGYTF. CDR3 coding DNA: TGTGCCTGGGAGGGACAGGGGCCAGATGGCTACACCTTC.

The V and J genes are TRBV9 and TRBJ1-2, with unresolved D. Germline CDR1 is SGDLS and CDR2 is YYNGEE. Trimming removed 0 bases from V and 2 bases from J, with 8 bases in between. This CDR3 is built from 14 residues. For the CDR3, the DNA is TGTGCCAGCAGCGTAGGCCCCGGGAACTATGGCTACACCTTC. This codes for CASSVGPGNYGYTF.

The chain employs TRBV6-1 and TRBJ1-1, with D possibly matching TRBD1 (5 bases). Per the germline V gene, CDR1 is MNHNS and CDR2 is SASEGT. V lost 6 bases and J 1 base, leaving 12 bases between the germline ends. There are 14 residues in the CDR3. CDR3: CASRTMGPNTEAFF. The CDR3 bases are TGTGCCAGCAGAACGATGGGGCCGAACACTGAAGCTTTCTTT.

The V gene is TRBV5-1, the J gene TRBJ1-1; 7 bases map to TRBD1. The V gene's germline CDR1 is SGHRS and CDR2 YFSETQ. Trimming cost V 4 bases and J 5 bases; bases outside gene matches: 5. CDR3 size: 13 residues. The CDR3 is CASSVDRVTEAFF. The CDR3, as DNA: TGCGCCAGCAGCGTAGACAGGGTGACTGAAGCTTTCTTT.

The chain carries TRBV5-1 and TRBJ2-5; 8 positions match TRBD2. CDR3 length: 15 amino acids. The trim removed 4 bases at V and 2 bases at J, leaving 7 bases unmatched. The germline V gene encodes CDR1 SGHRS and CDR2 YFSETQ. The CDR3 sequence: CASSGGTSLQETQYF. The CDR3 DNA reads as TGCGCCAGCAGCGGAGGGACTAGTTTACAAGAGACCCAGTACTTC.

This clone was observed a few times. The chain is built from TRBV18 and TRBJ1-1; tentative D call: TRBD1 (6 bases). The CDR3 sequence is 13 residues long. In germline, CDR1 is KGHSH, CDR2 LQKENI. Trimming removed 5 bases at V and 1 base at J, with 8 bases between. This CDR3 reads CASSEGQNTEAFF. The CDR3 bases are TGTGCCAGCTCAGAGGGACAGAACACTGAAGCTTTCTTT.

The gene calls are TRBV19 and TRBJ1-2, with D perhaps matching TRBD1 (6 bases). The V gene lost 6 bases and the J gene lost 7 bases, with 21 bases spanning the gap. The CDR3 has 15 amino acids. Germline V gene sequence: CDR1 LNHDA, CDR2 SQIVND (reference sequence). CDR3 in amino acids: CASSRNGQGMAGYTF. The DNA of the CDR3 is TGTGCCAGTAGCCGAAACGGCCAGGGGATGGCTGGCTACACCTTC.

The genes are TRBV7-9 and TRBJ2-1; 9 positions agree with TRBD2. This CDR3 comprises 15 residues. The ends lost 1 base at V and 7 bases at J; junction bases unmatched: 5. The germline CDR1 and CDR2 sequences are SEHNR and FQNEAQ (reference sequence). Written as DNA, the CDR3 is TGTGCCAGCAGCTTAGGGCTAGCGGGAAGTAATGAGCAGTTCTTC. Translated: CASSLGLAGSNEQFF.

The rearrangement uses TRBV5-1 and TRBJ2-2; possibly TRBD1 for D (5 bases). Trimming removed 3 bases from V and 1 base from J, with 13 bases in between. Germline lookup yields CDR1 SGHRS and CDR2 YFSETQ. CDR3 size: 16 residues. The CDR3, as DNA: TGCGCCAGCAGCTCGGATGGACACCTGAACACCGGGGAGCTGTTTTTT. The encoded protein is CASSSDGHLNTGELFF.

This chain's CDR3 is CASNQRVSGANVLTF. In DNA form, the CDR3 reads TGTGCCAGCAACCAACGGGTCTCTGGGGCCAACGTCCTGACTTTC. V and J are TRBV6-1 and TRBJ2-6; D unresolved. Per germline, CDR1 MNHNS and CDR2 SASEGT. Deletions cut 7 bases from V and 0 bases from J, with 10 bases between. The CDR3 has 15 amino acids.

The chain employs TRBV25-1 and TRBJ2-7; no definite D call. The CDR3 has 14 amino acids. V lost 5 bases to trimming and J lost 5 bases, with 16 bases between them. CDR1 and CDR2 from the germline V gene are MGHDK and SYGVNS. In DNA, the CDR3 is TGTGCCAGCAGTTTCTCGCGCAGGTCAGACGAGCAGTACTTC. Translating it yields CASSFSRRSDEQYF.

As DNA, the CDR3 is TGTGCCAGCTCAACCTCGACAGGGAGCAATCAGCCCCAGCATTTT. Its translation is CASSTSTGSNQPQHF. The chain links TRBV18 to TRBJ1-5, with 7 nucleotides matching TRBD1. Germline V gene data show CDR1 as KGHSH and CDR2 as LQKENI. With 5 bases clipped from V and 1 base from J, the junction kept 5 bases outside the gene matches. The CDR3 covers 15 residues.

V is TRBV7-4 and J is TRBJ1-5; TRBD1 agrees at 9 bases. This CDR3 contains 15 residues. CDR1 and CDR2 from the germline V gene are SGHVT and SQSDAQ. The junction had 5 bases not matched to a gene; V was cut back by 7 bases and J by 1 base. The CDR3 spells CASTDRGKSNQPQHF. CDR3 sequence (DNA): TGTGCCAGCACGGACAGGGGTAAGAGCAATCAGCCCCAGCATTTT. Together with reference TRBV7-4 and TRBJ1-5, the CDR3 gives the full variable domain: GAGVSQSPRYKVAKRGRDVALRCDSISGHVTLYWYRQTLGQGSEVLTYSQSDAQRDKSGRPSGRFSAERPERSVSTLKIQRTEQGDSAVYLCASTDRGKSNQPQHFGDGTRLSIL.

This clone was seen more than once but under ten times. The chain employs TRBV10-3 and TRBJ1-1; D might be TRBD1 (5 bases). The CDR3 length is 15 residues. The germline CDR1 and CDR2 sequences are ENHRY and SYGVKD. Between the trimmed V and J ends, which lost 0 bases and 5 bases, there was a span of 13 bases. CDR3 protein: CAISESRPGLTEAFF. For the CDR3, the DNA is TGTGCCATCAGTGAGTCGAGGCCAGGGTTGACTGAAGCTTTCTTT.

The V call is TRBV7-8, the J call TRBJ2-5; D is uncertain. V gave up 0 bases and J gave up 0 bases, with 8 bases separating them. The germline V gene has CDR1 SGHVS and CDR2 FQNEAQ. The CDR3 has 15 residues. CDR3 protein: CASSLAGQDQETQYF. The CDR3 DNA sequence: TGTGCCAGCAGCTTAGCTGGGCAGGACCAAGAGACCCAGTACTTC.

This sequence joins TRBV7-9 and TRBJ1-2; no definite D call. V was pared by 8 bases and J by 3 bases, with 22 bases between. Germline V lookup: CDR1 SEHNR, CDR2 FQNEAQ (reference sequence). The CDR3 totals 16 residues. CDR3 amino acids: CASGVWREWEDYGYTF. CDR3 in DNA: TGTGCCAGCGGAGTCTGGAGGGAGTGGGAGGACTATGGCTACACCTTC.

The CDR3 is CASSLDWSHEQFF. CDR3 nucleotide sequence: TGTGCCAGCAGCTTAGATTGGAGCCATGAGCAGTTCTTC. The chain joins TRBV11-3 to TRBJ2-1; D gene uncertain. The V end lost 0 bases, the J end lost 8 bases, and 8 bases lay between the germline ends. The CDR3 is 13 residues long. Germline CDR1 reads SGHNT; CDR2 reads YENEEA.

The chain joins TRBV6-5 to TRBJ2-2, with a weak D call TRBD2 (6 bases). V shed 11 bases and J shed 7 bases, with 11 bases lying between them. This CDR3 is built from 11 residues. Per germline, CDR1 MNHEY and CDR2 SVGAGI. The CDR3 spells CACGGNGELFF. The DNA for the CDR3 is TGTGCCTGTGGGGGGAACGGGGAGCTGTTTTTT.

V usage is TRBV2 and J usage is TRBJ2-7, with unresolved D. There are 13 residues in the CDR3. Germline-derived CDR1 and CDR2 are SNHLY and FYNNEI. V was clipped by 5 bases and J by 2 bases, with 10 bases between them. The CDR3 DNA reads as TGTGCCAGCAGTCTAATGGTAACCTACGAGCAGTACTTC. It translates to CASSLMVTYEQYF.

The chain recombines TRBV5-5 with TRBJ2-6; TRBD1 might be the D (5 bases). The CDR3 has 18 amino acids. CDR1 and CDR2 (germline): SGHKS, YYEKEE (reference sequence). The ends were cut back, 2 bases at V and 0 bases at J, with 15 bases in the middle. Written as DNA, the CDR3 is TGTGCCAGCAGCTTTAGGGCAGGGCTTTTCTCTGGGGCCAACGTCCTGACTTTC. It encodes CASSFRAGLFSGANVLTF.

This chain uses TRBV28 with TRBJ2-7; 7 bases are shared with TRBD2. The germline CDR1 and CDR2 sequences are MDHEN and SYDVKM. The CDR3 extends over 14 amino acids. V was pared by 3 bases and J by 3 bases, with 5 bases of the junction left unmatched. CDR3 sequence reads: CASSFGLADYEQYF. CDR3 DNA sequence: TGTGCCAGCAGTTTCGGTCTAGCGGACTACGAGCAGTACTTC. The full variable domain, rest sourced from reference TRBV28 and TRBJ2-7, is DVKVTQSSRYLVKRTGEKVFLECVQDMDHENMFWYRQDPGLGLRLIYFSYDVKMKEKGDIPEGYSVSREKKERFSLILESASTNQTSMYLCASSFGLADYEQYFGPGTRLTVT.

This chain connects TRBV7-9 to TRBJ2-7; 9 nucleotides line up with TRBD1. Germline CDR1 reads SEHNR; CDR2 reads FQNEAQ (reference sequence). The trim removed 2 bases at V and 3 bases at J, leaving 8 bases unmatched. The CDR3 spans 16 residues. For the CDR3, the DNA is TGTGCCAGCAGCTTAACTGGGACAGGGTTACTCTACGAGCAGTACTTC. This gives the protein CASSLTGTGLLYEQYF.

The J gene is TRBJ2-1, the V gene TRBV11-2; D remains ambiguous. The V end was cut by 5 bases, the J end by 6 bases, with 17 bases between. Germline V gives CDR1 SGHAT, CDR2 FQNNGV. The CDR3 runs 15 residues. CDR3 sequence: CASSAITVYGNEQFF. The CDR3 DNA is TGTGCCAGCAGCGCGATAACGGTTTACGGCAATGAGCAGTTCTTC.

This chain joins TRBV5-1 and TRBJ2-1, with 7 bases aligning to TRBD1. Trimming took 0 bases from V and 10 from J; bases not matched to a gene: 10. Germline CDR1 reads SGHRS; CDR2 reads YFSETQ. CDR3 length: 15 residues. For the CDR3, the DNA is TGCGCCAGCAGCTTGGGAGGTTGGACAGGAGGCGAGCAGTTCTTC. Translated, it gives CASSLGGWTGGEQFF.

The count of this clone is one. V usage is TRBV27 and J usage is TRBJ2-1, with TRBD2 matching 7 bases. The CDR3 sequence is 14 residues long. Germline CDR1 MNHEY, CDR2 SMNVEV (reference sequence). V gave up 6 bases and J gave up 5 bases; unmatched junction bases: 7. This CDR3 is CASSSSLANNEQFF. The CDR3 coding sequence is TGTGCCAGCAGCTCCTCACTAGCGAACAATGAGCAGTTCTTC.

This rearrangement joins TRBV29-1 to TRBJ2-1; 10 bases are a match to TRBD2. The germline CDR1 and CDR2 sequences are SQVTM and ANQGSEA. The CDR3 totals 14 residues. J was trimmed by 6 bases and V by 3 bases; bases with no gene match: 5. This CDR3 is CSVDGTSAVNEQFF. Written as DNA, the CDR3 is TGCAGCGTTGACGGGACTAGCGCCGTCAATGAGCAGTTCTTC.